This T cell receptor beta chain is drawn from a study of T cell responses to AZD1222 COVID-19 vaccine. Study-wide findings and caveats: Receipt of two AZD1222 doses was followed by a rise in Spike-specific TCR breadth and depth. Spike-spanning, vaccine-associated CD4 TCRs were dominant at 160-218 and 743-854. Most donors were white British, females outnumbered males, and clonal diversity was possibly underestimated.

With respect to this clone: The antigen is not known.

Germline CDR1 reads SGHDT; CDR2 reads YYEEEE. V lost 5 bases to trimming and J lost 7 bases, with 15 bases between them. This CDR3 has 13 amino acids. Sequencing used immunoSEQ multiplex PCR; TCRdb keeps in-frame clones, though not all of them. Among tens of thousands of clones listed, approximately 89% were seen once. This receptor was identified in an adult in good health. This sample comprised peripheral blood, obtained on day 0 of MenACWY control vaccination. The chain employs TRBV5-6 and TRBJ1-2, with D possibly matching TRBD1 (5 bases). The CDR3 spells CASRPGSAGGYTF. CDR3 coding DNA: TGTGCCAGCAGGCCAGGGTCCGCGGGTGGCTACACCTTC. Supplemented by reference TRBV5-6 and TRBJ1-2, the full variable domain reads DAGVTQSPTHLIKTRGQQVTLRCSPKSGHDTVSWYQQALGQGPQFIFQYYEEEERQRGNFPDRFSGHQFPNYSSELNVNALLLGDSALYLCASRPGSAGGYTFGSGTRLTVV.